This is a list of T cell receptor beta chains from one sample in a study of CD8 T cells in ankylosing spondylitis. MiXCR was run by TCRdb on the 5' RACE reads, yielding one entry per CDR3 protein. The repertoire holds about 100,000 distinct CDR3 sequences, more than 20% seen once, with 9% to 15% in the top ten. Sequenced material: synovial fluid, either unsorted or a sorted T cell fraction (not recorded which). All receptors derive from a male donor with ankylosing spondylitis. Each CDR3 is given with its conserved first and last residue. D genes are given only for firm matches. Part of the rows lack a size; the others show once, few, many or a class for expanded clones.

V gene: TRBV5-5
J gene: TRBJ2-7
D gene: TRBD1
clone size: few
CDR3 DNA: TGTGCCAGCAGCTTAAGACAGGGGGCAGGAGACGAGCAGTACTTC
CDR3 protein: CASSLRQGAGDEQYF

V gene: TRBV10-3
J gene: TRBJ2-5
D gene: TRBD2
clone size: NA
CDR3 DNA: TGTGCCATCAGTGAGTCGAGCGGGAGGGCCTTAGAGACCCAGTACTTC
CDR3 protein: CAISESSGRALETQYF

V gene: TRBV10-3
J gene: TRBJ1-2
D gene: NA
clone size: once
CDR3 DNA: TGTGCCATCGGGACGGAATATGGCTACACCTTC
CDR3 protein: CAIGTEYGYTF

V gene: TRBV12-3/TRBV12-4
J gene: TRBJ1-2
D gene: NA
clone size: few
CDR3 DNA: TGTGCCAGCAGTTTTCTGGGAGATGGCTACACCTTC
CDR3 protein: CASSFLGDGYTF

V gene: TRBV20-1
J gene: TRBJ1-5
D gene: NA
clone size: few
CDR3 DNA: TGCAGTGCACTAAGGTTAGGGGTAGGCAATCAGCCCCAGCATTTT
CDR3 protein: CSALRLGVGNQPQHF

V gene: TRBV29-1
J gene: TRBJ1-4
D gene: NA
clone size: NA
CDR3 DNA: TGCAGCGTTTCACAGCAGGATGAAAAACTGTTTTTT
CDR3 protein: CSVSQQDEKLFF

V gene: TRBV5-1
J gene: TRBJ1-3
D gene: NA
clone size: few
CDR3 DNA: TGCGCCAGCAGCTTGGTTGGGGAGCCTGGAAACACCATATATTTT
CDR3 protein: CASSLVGEPGNTIYF

V gene: TRBV15
J gene: TRBJ2-5
D gene: TRBD2
clone size: few
CDR3 DNA: TGTGCCACCAGCAGAGATATGGCGGGAGAAGAGACCCAGTACTTC
CDR3 protein: CATSRDMAGEETQYF

V gene: TRBV28
J gene: TRBJ2-1
D gene: NA
clone size: many
CDR3 DNA: TGTGCCAGCAGCGCGTTAGCGGTCAAGGCGGAGTTCTTC
CDR3 protein: CASSALAVKAEFF

V gene: TRBV29-1
J gene: TRBJ2-5
D gene: TRBD1
clone size: NA
CDR3 DNA: TGCAGCGTTGGAGGGGGCTCGGAGACCCAGTACTTC
CDR3 protein: CSVGGGSETQYF

V gene: TRBV4-2
J gene: TRBJ2-7
D gene: TRBD2
clone size: few
CDR3 DNA: TGTGCCAGCAGCCAAGGGACTAGCGGAATCACTGGGGAGCAGTACTTC
CDR3 protein: CASSQGTSGITGEQYF

V gene: TRBV3-1
J gene: TRBJ2-1
D gene: NA
clone size: NA
CDR3 DNA: TGTGCCAGCAGCCAATTCGACGGGGCTTCGTTCTTC
CDR3 protein: CASSQFDGASFF

V gene: TRBV10-2
J gene: TRBJ2-1
D gene: NA
clone size: NA
CDR3 DNA: TGCGCCAGCAGTGAGTCGACTCGGCGGGCCTCCTACAATGAGCAGTTCTTC
CDR3 protein: CASSESTRRASYNEQFF

V gene: TRBV18
J gene: TRBJ1-1
D gene: NA
clone size: many
CDR3 DNA: TGTGCCAGCTCACCTCTCATGACAGAGAGGAACACTGAAGCTTTCTTT
CDR3 protein: CASSPLMTERNTEAFF